This T cell receptor beta chain came from a study of blood T cell repertoires in COVID-19. Background on the study: Researchers got acute and convalescent COVID-19 samples from the United States, Italy and Spain. T cells, B-cell-depleted T cells, or PBMCs provided the cDNA or gDNA that served as material.

Seattle patient enrollment occurred during active infection, with longitudinal follow-up thereafter. The germline gives CDR1 GTSNPN, CDR2 SVGIG (reference sequence). The V segment lost 1 base and the J segment 1 base; nucleotides outside the gene matches: 3. This CDR3 has 14 residues. Methods used by the authors: For nucleated cells, counts were estimated from reference gene primer amplification. Sequencing used immunoSEQ multiplex PCR; TCRdb keeps in-frame clones, though not all of them. V, J and clone size are taken as reported in that table, and D and trimming were inferred from the DNA itself. The table has approximately 330,000 clones, around 91% seen once.

The receptor was derived from a woman between 40 and 50 years old with COVID-19, enrolled during active disease. The V and J genes are TRBV30 and TRBJ2-5, with 7 bases lining up with TRBD1. Sequencing input: peripheral blood. CDR3 region: CAWSAGDSQETQYF. For the CDR3, the DNA is TGTGCCTGGAGTGCCGGGGACAGCCAAGAGACCCAGTACTTC.